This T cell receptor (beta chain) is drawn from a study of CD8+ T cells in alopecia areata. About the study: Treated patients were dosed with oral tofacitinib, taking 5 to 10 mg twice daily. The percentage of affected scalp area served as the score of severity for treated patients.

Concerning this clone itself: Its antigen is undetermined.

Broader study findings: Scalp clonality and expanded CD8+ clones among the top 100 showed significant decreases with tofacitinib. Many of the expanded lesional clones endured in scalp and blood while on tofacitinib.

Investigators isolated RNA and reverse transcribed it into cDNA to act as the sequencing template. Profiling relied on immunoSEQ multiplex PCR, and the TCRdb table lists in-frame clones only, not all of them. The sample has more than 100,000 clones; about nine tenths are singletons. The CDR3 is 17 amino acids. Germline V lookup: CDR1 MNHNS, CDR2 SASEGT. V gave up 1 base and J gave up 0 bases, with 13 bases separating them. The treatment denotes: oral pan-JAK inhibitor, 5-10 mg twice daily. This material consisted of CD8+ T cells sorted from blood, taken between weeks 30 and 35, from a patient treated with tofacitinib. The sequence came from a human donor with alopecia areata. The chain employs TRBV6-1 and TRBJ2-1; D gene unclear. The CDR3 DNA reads TGTGCCAGCAGTGAAGGGATTGGCCAGAGCTCCTACAATGAGCAGTTCTTC. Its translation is CASSEGIGQSSYNEQFF.